This T cell receptor (beta chain) was documented in a study of identical twins. TCRdb re-called the 5' RACE reads with MiXCR, one entry per CDR3 protein. The sample holds under 900,000 distinct CDR3 sequences, more than 9% seen once. The same sample was also studied in work on yellow fever vaccine responses in identical twins.

The sequenced sample was PBMCs. The clonotype originates from a woman between 18 and 30 years old in good health.

CDR3 nucleotides: TGTGCCAGCAGCTCGACGCGGGGCGATCAGCCCCAGCATTTT. Translation gives CASSSTRGDQPQHF. The V gene is TRBV3-1, the J gene TRBJ1-5; a possible D gene is TRBD1 (5 bases). This CDR3 is 14 amino acids long. V lost 5 bases and J lost 5, with 13 bases in between. Germline assignment: CDR1 LGHDT and CDR2 YNNKEL (reference sequence).